These 14 T cell receptor beta chains came from one sample sequenced in a study of blood T cell repertoires in COVID-19. The repertoire was sequenced with immunoSEQ multiplex PCR; TCRdb's copy has only in-frame clones and lacks some. The sample has more than 150,000 clones; approximately 80% are singletons. What was sequenced was PBMCs or T cells enriched from blood (not recorded which). The receptors originated from a man in his fifties or sixties who had been exposed to COVID-19.

V usage is TRBV6-6 and J usage is TRBJ2-4; tentative D call: TRBD1 (6 bases). Germline V gives CDR1 MNHNY, CDR2 SVGAGI (reference sequence). The CDR3 runs to 15 residues. Between the trimmed V and J ends, which lost 0 bases and 3 bases, there was a span of 9 bases. The CDR3 here is CASSYSGTNKNIQYF. In DNA form, the CDR3 reads TGTGCCAGCAGTTACTCCGGGACAAACAAAAACATTCAGTACTTC.

The V call is TRBV28, the J call TRBJ1-2; D is ambiguous. Per germline, CDR1 MDHEN and CDR2 SYDVKM. The V end was cut by 6 bases, the J end by 4 bases, with 18 bases between. The length of the CDR3 is 15 residues. CDR3 protein: CASRSPPQAFYGYTF. DNA for the CDR3: TGTGCCAGCAGATCACCCCCGCAGGCCTTCTATGGCTACACCTTC.

The chain couples TRBV29-1 to TRBJ2-5; D possibly corresponds to TRBD2 (5 bases). Trimming stripped 3 bases from V and 7 bases from J, with 9 bases between. The CDR3 runs to 11 residues. The V gene's germline CDR1 is SQVTM and CDR2 ANQGSEA. The CDR3 sequence: CSVDYRGTQYF. As DNA, the CDR3 is TGCAGCGTTGACTATCGGGGGACCCAGTACTTC.

V usage is TRBV18 and J usage is TRBJ2-7; D uncertain. The CDR3 is 13 amino acids. Deletions cut 1 base from V and 5 bases from J, with 9 bases between. The germline V gene has CDR1 KGHSH and CDR2 LQKENI. Written as DNA, the CDR3 is TGTGCCAGCTCACCACAGTTCGGTAACGAGCAGTACTTC. Encoded protein: CASSPQFGNEQYF. The variable domain in full, completed from reference TRBV18 and TRBJ2-7, reads NAGVMQNPRHLVRRRGQEARLRCSPMKGHSHVYWYRQLPEEGLKFMVYLQKENIIDESGMPKERFSAEFPKEGPSILRIQQVVRGDSAAYFCASSPQFGNEQYFGPGTRLTVT.

The V gene is TRBV6-5, the J gene TRBJ1-5; tentative D call: TRBD1 (6 bases). The germline gives CDR1 MNHEY, CDR2 SVGAGI. Trimming removed 2 bases from V and 7 bases from J, with 15 bases in between. The CDR3 has 15 amino acids. Here the CDR3 reads CASSYGRIQGQPQHF. The CDR3 nucleotides read TGTGCCAGCAGTTACGGAAGGATACAGGGCCAGCCCCAGCATTTT.

This clone was counted between two and nine times. The V call is TRBV6-6, the J call TRBJ1-1, with 7 bases fitting TRBD1. With V trimmed by 2 bases and J by 4 bases, 7 bases remained unmatched. This CDR3 region has 15 residues. The germline gives CDR1 MNHNY, CDR2 SVGAGI (reference sequence). CDR3 amino acids: CASSYELTGTTEAFF. Here the CDR3 DNA reads TGTGCCAGCAGTTACGAGTTGACAGGGACCACTGAAGCTTTCTTT.

The V and J genes are TRBV27 and TRBJ2-1; possible D gene TRBD2, 5 bases. Per germline, CDR1 MNHEY and CDR2 SMNVEV (reference sequence). The length of the CDR3 is 15 residues. Trimming pared 7 bases from V and 0 bases from J, leaving 13 bases between. The CDR3 nucleotides are TGTGCCAGCACCTGGGCGGGTGGCTCCTACAATGAGCAGTTCTTC. This gives the protein CASTWAGGSYNEQFF.

The chain combines TRBV5-1 with TRBJ1-2; 7 nucleotides line up with TRBD1. Trimming at V came to 5 bases and at J to 4 bases, leaving 14 bases not matched to a gene. The CDR3 runs to 16 residues. CDR1 and CDR2 from the germline V gene are SGHRS and YFSETQ. The CDR3 DNA is TGCGCCAGCAGGCCCCAGACAGGGACGGTTGGCTATGGCTACACCTTC. It is translated as CASRPQTGTVGYGYTF.

V is TRBV29-1 and J is TRBJ1-1; maybe TRBD1 (5 bases). This CDR3 has 14 residues. Germline CDR1 SQVTM, CDR2 ANQGSEA. With 4 bases removed from V and 1 base from J, the gap between germline ends came to 13 bases. Written as DNA, the CDR3 is TGCAGCGTTGCATTTTCGGGGGGGAACACTGAAGCTTTCTTT. As protein: CSVAFSGGNTEAFF.

The chain carries TRBV6-5 and TRBJ2-5, with D unclear. The germline V gene encodes CDR1 MNHEY and CDR2 SVGAGI. CDR3 length equals 15 residues. The V end lost 0 bases, the J end lost 5 bases, and 13 bases lay between the germline ends. The CDR3 region has the DNA TGTGCCAGCAGTTACTCGATGAACGGGTTGGAGACCCAGTACTTC. Protein: CASSYSMNGLETQYF.

This chain uses TRBV6-1 with TRBJ2-5; weak D call: TRBD1 (6 bases). The V and J ends lost 2 bases and 0 bases respectively, with 13 bases between them. Germline V lookup: CDR1 MNHNS, CDR2 SASEGT. The CDR3 extends over 16 amino acids. The CDR3 DNA follows: TGTGCCAGCAGTGAAAGCATCAGGGGCGACCAAGAGACCCAGTACTTC. Translated, it gives CASSESIRGDQETQYF.

This rearrangement joins TRBV5-1 to TRBJ2-5, with 7 bases that match TRBD1. V was clipped by 9 bases and J by 0 bases; unmatched bases: 5. The CDR3 loop spans 13 amino acids. Germline V gene data show CDR1 as SGHRS and CDR2 as YFSETQ. The CDR3 nucleotides are TGCGCCACCAACAGGGGTGACCAAGAGACCCAGTACTTC. It yields the protein CATNRGDQETQYF.

The V and J genes are TRBV11-3 and TRBJ2-1; TRBD2 is a possible D gene (6 bases). The CDR3 length is 15 residues. Germline V gene sequence: CDR1 SGHNT, CDR2 YENEEA. Trimming removed 5 bases at V and 2 bases at J, with 13 bases between. This CDR3 reads CASSPRRGPYNEQFF. CDR3 DNA sequence: TGTGCCAGCAGCCCCCGGAGGGGTCCCTACAATGAGCAGTTCTTC. The entire variable domain, with the rest obtained from reference TRBV11-3 and TRBJ2-1, is as follows: EAGVVQSPRYKIIEKKQPVAFWCNPISGHNTLYWYLQNLGQGPELLIRYENEEAVDDSQLPKDRFSAERLKGVDSTLKIQPAELGDSAVYLCASSPRRGPYNEQFFGPGTRLTVL.

V is TRBV6-5 and J is TRBJ1-1; 7 bases agree with TRBD1. The V and J ends lost 6 bases and 4 bases, in that order; junction bases with no gene match: 8. The CDR3 spans 14 residues. The germline V gene encodes CDR1 MNHEY and CDR2 SVGAGI. The CDR3 nucleotides read TGTGCCAGCAGACTTGACAGGGTCCTCACTGAAGCTTTCTTT. Translated: CASRLDRVLTEAFF.